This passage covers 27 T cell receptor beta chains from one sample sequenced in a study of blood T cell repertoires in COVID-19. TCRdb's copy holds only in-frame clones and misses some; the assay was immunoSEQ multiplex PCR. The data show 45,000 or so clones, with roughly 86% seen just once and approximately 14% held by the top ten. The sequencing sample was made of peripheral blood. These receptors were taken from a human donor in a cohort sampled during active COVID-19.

CDR3 in DNA: TGTGCCAGCAGTAAAGGCCTGGGACAGGGCAACTATGGCTACACCTTC. This encodes CASSKGLGQGNYGYTF. The chain uses TRBV27 and TRBJ1-2; 9 bases line up with TRBD1. Trimming at V came to 5 bases and at J to 2 bases, leaving 9 bases not matched to a gene. Germline lookup yields CDR1 MNHEY and CDR2 SMNVEV (reference sequence). The CDR3 covers 16 residues.

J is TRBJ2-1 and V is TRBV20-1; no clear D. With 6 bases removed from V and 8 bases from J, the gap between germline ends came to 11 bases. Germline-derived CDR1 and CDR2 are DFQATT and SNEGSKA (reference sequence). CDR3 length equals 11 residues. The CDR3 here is CSASSGHEQFF. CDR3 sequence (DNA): TGCAGTGCGAGTTCAGGTCATGAGCAGTTCTTC.

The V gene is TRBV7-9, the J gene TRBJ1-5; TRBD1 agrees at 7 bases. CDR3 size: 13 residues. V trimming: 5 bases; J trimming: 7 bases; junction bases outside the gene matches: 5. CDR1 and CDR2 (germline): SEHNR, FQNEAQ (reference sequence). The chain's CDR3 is CASSRQGQQPQHF. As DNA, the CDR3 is TGTGCCAGCAGCCGACAGGGCCAACAGCCCCAGCATTTT.

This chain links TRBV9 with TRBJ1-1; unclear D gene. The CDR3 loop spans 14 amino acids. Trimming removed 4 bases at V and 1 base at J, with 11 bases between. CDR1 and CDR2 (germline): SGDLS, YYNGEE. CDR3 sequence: CASSRTAGNTEAFF. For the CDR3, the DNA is TGTGCCAGCAGCCGCACAGCGGGGAACACTGAAGCTTTCTTT.

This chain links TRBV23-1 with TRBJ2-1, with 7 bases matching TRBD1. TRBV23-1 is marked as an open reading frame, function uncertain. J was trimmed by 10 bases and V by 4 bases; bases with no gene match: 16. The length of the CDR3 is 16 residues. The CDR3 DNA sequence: TGCGCCAGCAGTCTATCACAGGGGCGCTCGGAGTACGAGCAGTTCTTC. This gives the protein CASSLSQGRSEYEQFF.

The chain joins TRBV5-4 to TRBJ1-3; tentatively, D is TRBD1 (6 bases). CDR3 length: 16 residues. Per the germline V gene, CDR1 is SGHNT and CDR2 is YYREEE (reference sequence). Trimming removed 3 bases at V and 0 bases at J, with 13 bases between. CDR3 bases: TGTGCCAGCAGCTCACCAGGGGAATACTCTGGAAACACCATATATTTT. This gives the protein CASSSPGEYSGNTIYF.

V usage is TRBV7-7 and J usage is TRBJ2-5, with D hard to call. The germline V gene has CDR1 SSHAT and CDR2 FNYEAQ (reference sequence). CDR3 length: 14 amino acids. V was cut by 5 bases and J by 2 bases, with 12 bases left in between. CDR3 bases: TGTGCCAGCAGCACCTCCGACTCACAAGAGACCCAGTACTTC. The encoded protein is CASSTSDSQETQYF.

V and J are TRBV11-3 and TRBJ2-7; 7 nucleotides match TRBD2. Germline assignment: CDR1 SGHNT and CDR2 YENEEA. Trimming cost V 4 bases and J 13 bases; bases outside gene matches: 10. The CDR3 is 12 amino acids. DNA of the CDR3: TGTGCCAGCAGCTCGCGGGGGACCAGAACCTACTTC. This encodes CASSSRGTRTYF.

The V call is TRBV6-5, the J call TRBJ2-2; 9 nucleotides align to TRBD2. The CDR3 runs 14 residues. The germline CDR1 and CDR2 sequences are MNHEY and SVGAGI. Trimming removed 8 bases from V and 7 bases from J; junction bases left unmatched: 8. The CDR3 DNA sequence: TGTGCCAGCCTAAATCCTAGCGGGAACGGGGAGCTGTTTTTT. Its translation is CASLNPSGNGELFF.

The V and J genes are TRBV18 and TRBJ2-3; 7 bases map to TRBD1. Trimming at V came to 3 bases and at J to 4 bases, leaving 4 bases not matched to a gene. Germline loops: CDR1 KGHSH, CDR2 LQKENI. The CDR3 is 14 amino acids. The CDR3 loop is CASSPGQRSDTQYF. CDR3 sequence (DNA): TGTGCCAGCTCACCGGGACAGCGATCAGATACGCAGTATTTT.

The CDR3 DNA follows: TGCGCCAGCAGCTTGCTGAGACAGCAGAACACTGAAGCTTTCTTT. It translates to CASSLLRQQNTEAFF. The chain uses TRBV5-1 and TRBJ1-1; a weak D match, TRBD1 (5 bases). The length of the CDR3 is 15 residues. The V gene's germline CDR1 is SGHRS and CDR2 YFSETQ. V was cut by 1 base and J by 1 base, with 11 bases left in between.

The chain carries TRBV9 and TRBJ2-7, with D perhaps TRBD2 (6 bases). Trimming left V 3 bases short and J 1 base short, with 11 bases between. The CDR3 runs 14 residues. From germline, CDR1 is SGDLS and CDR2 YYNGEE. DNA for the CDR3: TGTGCCAGCAGCGGGGGGGACCAGTCCTACGAGCAGTACTTC. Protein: CASSGGDQSYEQYF.

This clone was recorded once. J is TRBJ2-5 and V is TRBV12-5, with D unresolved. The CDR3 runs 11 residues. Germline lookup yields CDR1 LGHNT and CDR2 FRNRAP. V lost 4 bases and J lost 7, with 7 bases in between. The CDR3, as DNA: TGTGCTAGTGGTTCCCCCGGGACCCAGTACTTC. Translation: CASGSPGTQYF.

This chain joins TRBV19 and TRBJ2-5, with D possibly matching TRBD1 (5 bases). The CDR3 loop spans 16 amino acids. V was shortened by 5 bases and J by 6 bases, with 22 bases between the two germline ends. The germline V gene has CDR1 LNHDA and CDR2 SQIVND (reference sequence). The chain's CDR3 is CASSQLMRPGIKTQYF. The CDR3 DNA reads TGTGCCAGTAGTCAACTAATGAGGCCAGGGATAAAGACCCAGTACTTC. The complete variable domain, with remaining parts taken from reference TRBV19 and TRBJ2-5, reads DGGITQSPKYLFRKEGQNVTLSCEQNLNHDAMYWYRQDPGQGLRLIYYSQIVNDFQKGDIAEGYSVSREKKESFPLTVTSAQKNPTAFYLCASSQLMRPGIKTQYFGPGTRLLVL.

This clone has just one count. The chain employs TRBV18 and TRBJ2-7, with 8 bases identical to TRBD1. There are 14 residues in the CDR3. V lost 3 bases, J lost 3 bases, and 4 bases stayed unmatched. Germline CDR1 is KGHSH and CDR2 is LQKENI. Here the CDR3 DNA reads TGTGCCAGCTCACCCGGGACAGGAGACTACGAGCAGTACTTC. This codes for CASSPGTGDYEQYF. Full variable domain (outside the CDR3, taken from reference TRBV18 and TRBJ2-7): NAGVMQNPRHLVRRRGQEARLRCSPMKGHSHVYWYRQLPEEGLKFMVYLQKENIIDESGMPKERFSAEFPKEGPSILRIQQVVRGDSAAYFCASSPGTGDYEQYFGPGTRLTVT.

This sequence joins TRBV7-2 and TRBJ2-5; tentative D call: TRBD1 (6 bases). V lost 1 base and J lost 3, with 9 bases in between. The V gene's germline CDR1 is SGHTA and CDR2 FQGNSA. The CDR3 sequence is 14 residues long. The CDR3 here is CASSLGTVKETQYF. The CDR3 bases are TGTGCCAGCAGCTTAGGGACAGTCAAAGAGACCCAGTACTTC.

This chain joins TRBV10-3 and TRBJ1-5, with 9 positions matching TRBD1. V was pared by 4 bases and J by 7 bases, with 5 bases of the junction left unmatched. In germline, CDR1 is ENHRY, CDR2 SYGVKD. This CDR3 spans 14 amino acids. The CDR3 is CAISGTGDRQPQHF. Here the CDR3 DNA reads TGTGCCATCAGTGGGACAGGGGATCGGCAGCCCCAGCATTTT.

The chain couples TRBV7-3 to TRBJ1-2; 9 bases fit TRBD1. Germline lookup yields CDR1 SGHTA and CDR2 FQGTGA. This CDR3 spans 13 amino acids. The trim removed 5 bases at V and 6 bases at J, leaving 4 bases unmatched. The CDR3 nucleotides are TGTGCCAGCAGCCTGGGACAGGGAAATGGCTACACCTTC. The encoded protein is CASSLGQGNGYTF.

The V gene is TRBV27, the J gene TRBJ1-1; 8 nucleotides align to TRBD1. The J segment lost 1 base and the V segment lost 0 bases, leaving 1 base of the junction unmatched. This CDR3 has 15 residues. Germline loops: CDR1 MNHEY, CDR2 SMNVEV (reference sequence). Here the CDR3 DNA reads TGTGCCAGCAGTTTATCTGGGACAGGGAACACTGAAGCTTTCTTT. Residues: CASSLSGTGNTEAFF.

This CDR3 reads CATSRDSGGRPWTQYF. The DNA of the CDR3 is TGTGCCACCAGCAGAGATAGCGGGGGCCGGCCTTGGACGCAGTATTTT. The chain uses TRBV15 and TRBJ2-3; 9 bases are shared with TRBD2. The CDR3 is 16 residues long. The germline CDR1 and CDR2 sequences are LNHNV and YYDKDF (reference sequence). V lost 0 bases and J lost 9; bases outside the gene matches: 10.

The CDR3 sequence: CASSLPGQVGTEAFF. The DNA for the CDR3 is TGTGCCAGCAGCCTCCCGGGACAGGTGGGTACTGAAGCTTTCTTT. The chain couples TRBV5-6 to TRBJ1-1; TRBD1 aligns across 8 bases. This CDR3 region has 15 residues. Germline values: CDR1 SGHDT, CDR2 YYEEEE. With 4 bases clipped from V and 5 bases from J, the junction kept 10 bases outside the gene matches.

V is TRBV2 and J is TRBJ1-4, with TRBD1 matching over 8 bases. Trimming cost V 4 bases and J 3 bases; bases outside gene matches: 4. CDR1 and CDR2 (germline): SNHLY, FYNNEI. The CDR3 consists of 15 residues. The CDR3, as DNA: TGTGCCAGCAGTGGACAGGGGCTTCCTAATGAAAAACTGTTTTTT. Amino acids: CASSGQGLPNEKLFF.

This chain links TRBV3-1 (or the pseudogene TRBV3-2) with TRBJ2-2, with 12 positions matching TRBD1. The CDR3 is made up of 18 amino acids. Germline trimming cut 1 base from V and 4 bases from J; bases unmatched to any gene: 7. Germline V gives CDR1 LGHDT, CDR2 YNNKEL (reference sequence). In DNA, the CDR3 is TGTGCCAGCAGCCAAGTATTCTCGGGACAGGGGGCCACCGGGGAGCTGTTTTTT. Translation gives CASSQVFSGQGATGELFF.

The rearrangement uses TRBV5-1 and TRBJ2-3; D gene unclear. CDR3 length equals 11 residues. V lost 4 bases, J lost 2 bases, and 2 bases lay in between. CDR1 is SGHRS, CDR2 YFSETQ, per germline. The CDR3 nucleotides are TGCGCCAGCAGCCTCACAGATACGCAGTATTTT. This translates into CASSLTDTQYF.

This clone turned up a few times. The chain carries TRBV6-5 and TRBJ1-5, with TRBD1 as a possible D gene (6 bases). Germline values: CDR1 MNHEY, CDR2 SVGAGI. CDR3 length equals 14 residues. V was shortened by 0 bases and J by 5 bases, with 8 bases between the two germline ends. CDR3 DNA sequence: TGTGCCAGCAGTTACTCCAGGGGTTATCAGCCCCAGCATTTT. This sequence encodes CASSYSRGYQPQHF.

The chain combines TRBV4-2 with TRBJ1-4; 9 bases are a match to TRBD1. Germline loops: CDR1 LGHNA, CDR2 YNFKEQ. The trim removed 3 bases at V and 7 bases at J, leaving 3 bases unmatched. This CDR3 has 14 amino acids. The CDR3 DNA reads TGTGCCAGCAGCCAGGGACAGGGAGGTGAAAAACTGTTTTTT. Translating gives CASSQGQGGEKLFF.

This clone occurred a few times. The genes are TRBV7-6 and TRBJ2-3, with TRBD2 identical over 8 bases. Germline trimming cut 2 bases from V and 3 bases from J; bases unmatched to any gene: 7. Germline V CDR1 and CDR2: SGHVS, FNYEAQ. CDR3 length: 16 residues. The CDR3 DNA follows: TGTGCCAGCAGCTTAAGGGGAGTAGCGGGGACAGATACGCAGTATTTT. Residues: CASSLRGVAGTDTQYF.